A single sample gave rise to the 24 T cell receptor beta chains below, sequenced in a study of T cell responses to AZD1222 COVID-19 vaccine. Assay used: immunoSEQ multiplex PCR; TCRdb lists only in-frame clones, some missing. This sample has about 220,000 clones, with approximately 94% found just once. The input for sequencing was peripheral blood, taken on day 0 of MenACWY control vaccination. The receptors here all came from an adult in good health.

Here the CDR3 reads CASSLRLDRANEKLFF. The CDR3 DNA is TGTGCCAGCAGCTTAAGACTGGACCGGGCTAATGAAAAACTGTTTTTT. This sequence joins TRBV7-9 and TRBJ1-4; no firm D call. The germline V and J ends were trimmed by 2 bases and 3 bases, with 13 bases remaining between them. This CDR3 has 16 residues. The germline V gene has CDR1 SEHNR and CDR2 FQNEAQ (reference sequence).

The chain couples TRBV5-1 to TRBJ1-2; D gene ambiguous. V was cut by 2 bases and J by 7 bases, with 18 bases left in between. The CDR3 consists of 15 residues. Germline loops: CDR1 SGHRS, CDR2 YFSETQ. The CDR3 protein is CASSLVADKSGGYTF. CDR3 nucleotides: TGCGCCAGCAGCTTAGTTGCCGATAAGAGCGGTGGCTACACCTTC. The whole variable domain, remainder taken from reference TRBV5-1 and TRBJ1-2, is KAGVTQTPRYLIKTRGQQVTLSCSPISGHRSVSWYQQTPGQGLQFLFEYFSETQRNKGNFPGRFSGRQFSNSRSEMNVSTLELGDSALYLCASSLVADKSGGYTFGSGTRLTVV.

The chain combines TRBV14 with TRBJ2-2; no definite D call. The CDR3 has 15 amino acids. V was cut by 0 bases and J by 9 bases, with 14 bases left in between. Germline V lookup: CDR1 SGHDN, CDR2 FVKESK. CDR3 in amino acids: CASSQDGNTVRELFF. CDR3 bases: TGTGCCAGCAGCCAAGATGGTAACACGGTTAGGGAGCTGTTTTTT.

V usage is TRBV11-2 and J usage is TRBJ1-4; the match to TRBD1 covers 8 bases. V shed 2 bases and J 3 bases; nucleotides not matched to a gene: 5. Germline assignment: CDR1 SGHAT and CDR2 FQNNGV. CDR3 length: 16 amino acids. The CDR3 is CASSLIRTGPNEKLFF. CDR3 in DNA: TGTGCCAGCAGCTTAATCCGGACAGGGCCTAATGAAAAACTGTTTTTT.

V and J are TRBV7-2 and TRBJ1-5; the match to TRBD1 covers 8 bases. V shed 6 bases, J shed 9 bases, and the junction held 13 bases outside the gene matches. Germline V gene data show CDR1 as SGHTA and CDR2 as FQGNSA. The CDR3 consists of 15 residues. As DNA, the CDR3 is TGTGCCAGCAGACCCCAGGGGGCCCTCCCCTCGCCCCAGCATTTT. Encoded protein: CASRPQGALPSPQHF.

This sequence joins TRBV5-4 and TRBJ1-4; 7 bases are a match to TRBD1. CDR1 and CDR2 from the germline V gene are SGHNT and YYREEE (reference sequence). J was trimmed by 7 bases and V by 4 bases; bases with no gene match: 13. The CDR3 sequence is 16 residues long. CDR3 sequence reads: CASSPAQGTIGEKLFF. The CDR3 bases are TGTGCCAGCAGCCCAGCACAGGGGACGATCGGTGAAAAACTGTTTTTT.

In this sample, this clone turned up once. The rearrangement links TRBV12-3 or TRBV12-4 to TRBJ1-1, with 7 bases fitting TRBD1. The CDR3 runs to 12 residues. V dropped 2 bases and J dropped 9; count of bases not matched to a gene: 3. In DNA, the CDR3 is TGTGCCAGCAGTTTAAGGGGGCCTAAAGCTTTCTTT. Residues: CASSLRGPKAFF.

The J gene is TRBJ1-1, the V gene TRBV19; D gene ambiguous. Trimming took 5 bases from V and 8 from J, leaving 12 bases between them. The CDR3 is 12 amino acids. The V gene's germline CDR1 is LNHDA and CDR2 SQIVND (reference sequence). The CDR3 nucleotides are TGTGCCAGTAGTCAACCCCCGGGGGAAGCTTTCTTT. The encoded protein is CASSQPPGEAFF. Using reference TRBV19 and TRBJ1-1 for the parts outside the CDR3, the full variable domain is DGGITQSPKYLFRKEGQNVTLSCEQNLNHDAMYWYRQDPGQGLRLIYYSQIVNDFQKGDIAEGYSVSREKKESFPLTVTSAQKNPTAFYLCASSQPPGEAFFGQGTRLTVV.

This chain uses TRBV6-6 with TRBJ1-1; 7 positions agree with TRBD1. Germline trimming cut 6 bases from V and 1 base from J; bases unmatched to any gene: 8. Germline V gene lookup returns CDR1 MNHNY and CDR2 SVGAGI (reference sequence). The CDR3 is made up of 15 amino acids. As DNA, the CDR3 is TGTGCCAGCAGAGACCAGGACAGGCGGAACACTGAAGCTTTCTTT. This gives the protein CASRDQDRRNTEAFF.

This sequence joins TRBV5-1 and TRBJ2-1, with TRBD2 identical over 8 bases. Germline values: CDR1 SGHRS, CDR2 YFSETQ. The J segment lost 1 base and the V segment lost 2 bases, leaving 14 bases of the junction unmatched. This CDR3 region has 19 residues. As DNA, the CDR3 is TGCGCCAGCAGCTTAGACGGGGGGGCCGGACGATTATCCTACAATGAGCAGTTCTTC. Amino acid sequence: CASSLDGGAGRLSYNEQFF.

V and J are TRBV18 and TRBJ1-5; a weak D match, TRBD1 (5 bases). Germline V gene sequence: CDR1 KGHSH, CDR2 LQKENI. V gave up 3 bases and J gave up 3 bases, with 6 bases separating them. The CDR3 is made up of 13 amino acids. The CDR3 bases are TGTGCCAGCTCACCGACAGACAATCAGCCCCAGCATTTT. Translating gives CASSPTDNQPQHF.

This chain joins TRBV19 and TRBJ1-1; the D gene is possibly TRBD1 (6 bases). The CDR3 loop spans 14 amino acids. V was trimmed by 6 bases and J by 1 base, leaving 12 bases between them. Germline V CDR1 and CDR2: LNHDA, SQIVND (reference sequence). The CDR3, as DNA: TGTGCCAGTAGGGCAGGGGTTAGGAACACTGAAGCTTTCTTT. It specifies CASRAGVRNTEAFF.

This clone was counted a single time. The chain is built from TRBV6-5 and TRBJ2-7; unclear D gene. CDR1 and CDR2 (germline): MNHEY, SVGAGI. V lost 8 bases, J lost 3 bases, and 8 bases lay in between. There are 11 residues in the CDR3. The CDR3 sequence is CASGTNYEQYF. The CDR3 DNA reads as TGTGCCAGCGGTACCAACTACGAGCAGTACTTC.

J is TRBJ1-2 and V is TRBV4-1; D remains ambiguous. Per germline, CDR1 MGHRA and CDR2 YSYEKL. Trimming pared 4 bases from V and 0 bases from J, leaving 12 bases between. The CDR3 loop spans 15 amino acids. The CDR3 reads CASSPGPGANYGYTF. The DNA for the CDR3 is TGCGCCAGCAGCCCAGGACCCGGTGCTAACTATGGCTACACCTTC.

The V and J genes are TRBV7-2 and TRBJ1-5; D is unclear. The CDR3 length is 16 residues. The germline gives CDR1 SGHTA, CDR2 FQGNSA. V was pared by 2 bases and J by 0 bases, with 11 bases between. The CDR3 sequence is CASSLIGYNSNQPQHF. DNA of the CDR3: TGTGCCAGCAGCTTAATTGGTTATAATAGCAATCAGCCCCAGCATTTT.

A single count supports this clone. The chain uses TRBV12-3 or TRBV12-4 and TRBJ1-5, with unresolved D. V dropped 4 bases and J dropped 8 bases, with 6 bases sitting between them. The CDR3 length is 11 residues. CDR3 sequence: CASSSGKPQHF. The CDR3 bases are TGTGCCAGCAGTTCTGGCAAGCCCCAGCATTTT.

CDR3 region: CASTSKGSNQPQHF. The CDR3 bases are TGTGCCAGCACCTCGAAGGGTAGCAATCAGCCCCAGCATTTT. The genes are TRBV6-1 and TRBJ1-5, with D unclear. Looked up from germline, CDR1 is MNHNS and CDR2 is SASEGT. The CDR3 consists of 14 residues. V shed 7 bases and J shed 0 bases, with 10 bases lying between them.

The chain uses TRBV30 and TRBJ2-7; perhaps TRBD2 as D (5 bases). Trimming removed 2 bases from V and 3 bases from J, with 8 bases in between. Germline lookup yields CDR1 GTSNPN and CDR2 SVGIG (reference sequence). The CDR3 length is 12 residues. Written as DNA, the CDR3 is TGTGCCTGGAGTCCCGGGGTCTACGAGCAGTACTTC. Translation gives CAWSPGVYEQYF.

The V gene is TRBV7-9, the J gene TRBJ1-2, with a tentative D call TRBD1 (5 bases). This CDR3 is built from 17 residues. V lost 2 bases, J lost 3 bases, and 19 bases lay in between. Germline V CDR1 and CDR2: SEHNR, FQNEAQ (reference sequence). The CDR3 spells CASSLLEGRVGDYGYTF. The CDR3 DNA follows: TGTGCCAGCAGCTTATTAGAGGGGAGGGTCGGTGACTATGGCTACACCTTC.

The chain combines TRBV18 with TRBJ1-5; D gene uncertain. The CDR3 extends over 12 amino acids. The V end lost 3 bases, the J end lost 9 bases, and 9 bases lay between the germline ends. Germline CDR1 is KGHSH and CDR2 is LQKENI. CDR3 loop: CASSPKVWPQHF. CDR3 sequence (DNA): TGTGCCAGCTCACCTAAAGTCTGGCCCCAGCATTTT.

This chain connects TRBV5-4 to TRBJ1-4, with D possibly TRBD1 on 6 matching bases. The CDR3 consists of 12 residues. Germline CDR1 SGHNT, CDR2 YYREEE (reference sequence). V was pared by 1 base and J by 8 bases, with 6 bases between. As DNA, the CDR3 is TGTGCCAGCAGCTTGAGGGGGGAAAAACTGTTTTTT. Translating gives CASSLRGEKLFF.

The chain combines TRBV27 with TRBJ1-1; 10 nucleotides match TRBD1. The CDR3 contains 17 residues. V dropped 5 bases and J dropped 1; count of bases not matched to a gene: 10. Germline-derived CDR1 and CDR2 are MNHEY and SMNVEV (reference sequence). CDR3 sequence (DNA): TGTGCCAGCAGTCGAACCCGGGACAGGGGTAGGAACACTGAAGCTTTCTTT. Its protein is CASSRTRDRGRNTEAFF.

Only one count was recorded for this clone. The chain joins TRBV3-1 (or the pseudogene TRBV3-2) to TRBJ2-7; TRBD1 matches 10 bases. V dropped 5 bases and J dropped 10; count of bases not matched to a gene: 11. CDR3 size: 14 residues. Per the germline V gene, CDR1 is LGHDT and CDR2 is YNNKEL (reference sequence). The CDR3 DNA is TGTGCCAGCAGCGCAGGACAGGGGGGGCTGGACCAGTACTTC. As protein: CASSAGQGGLDQYF.

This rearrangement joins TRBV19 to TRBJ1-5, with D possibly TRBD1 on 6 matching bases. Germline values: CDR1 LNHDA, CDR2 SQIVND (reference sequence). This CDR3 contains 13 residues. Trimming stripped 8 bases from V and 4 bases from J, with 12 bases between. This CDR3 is CASRQQGNQPQHF. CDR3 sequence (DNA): TGTGCCAGTCGTCAACAGGGAAATCAGCCCCAGCATTTT.